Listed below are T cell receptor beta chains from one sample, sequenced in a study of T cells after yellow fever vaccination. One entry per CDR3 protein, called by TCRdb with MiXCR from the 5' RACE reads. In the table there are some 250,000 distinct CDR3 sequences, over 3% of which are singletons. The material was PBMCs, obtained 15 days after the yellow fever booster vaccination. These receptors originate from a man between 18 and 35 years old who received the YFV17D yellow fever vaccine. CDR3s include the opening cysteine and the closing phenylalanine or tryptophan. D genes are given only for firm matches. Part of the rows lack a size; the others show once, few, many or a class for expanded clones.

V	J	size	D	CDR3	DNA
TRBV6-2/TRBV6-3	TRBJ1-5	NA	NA	CASTSRGGNQPQHF	TGTGCCAGCACCTCCCGTGGGGGCAATCAGCCCCAGCATTTT
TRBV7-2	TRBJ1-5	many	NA	CASSLRTGQSQHF	TGTGCCAGCAGCTTACGTACAGGGCAGTCCCAGCATTTT
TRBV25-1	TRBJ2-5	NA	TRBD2	CASSEYSGGARETQYF	TGTGCCAGCAGTGAATATTCCGGGGGGGCTCGGGAGACCCAGTACTTC
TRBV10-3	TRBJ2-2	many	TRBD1	CAISELFGQGTTGELFF	TGTGCCATCAGTGAGTTATTTGGACAGGGGACCACCGGGGAGCTGTTTTTT
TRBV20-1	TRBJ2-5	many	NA	CSARGLAKQETQYF	TGCAGTGCTAGAGGTCTAGCAAAACAAGAGACCCAGTACTTC
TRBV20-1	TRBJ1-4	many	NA	CSALTGITNEKLFF	TGCAGTGCTCTTACAGGGATAACTAATGAAAAACTGTTTTTT
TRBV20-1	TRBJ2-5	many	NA	CSARGGETQYF	TGCAGTGCTAGAGGGGGGGAGACCCAGTACTTC
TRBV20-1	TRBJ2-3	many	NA	CSARSGFTDTQYF	TGCAGTGCCCGGAGCGGGTTCACAGATACGCAGTATTTT
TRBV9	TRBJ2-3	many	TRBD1	CASSVRHRGLDTQYF	TGTGCCAGCAGCGTGCGGCACAGGGGGCTTGATACGCAGTATTTT
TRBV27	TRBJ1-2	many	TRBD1	CASSKTGWYGYTF	TGTGCCAGCAGTAAGACAGGGTGGTATGGCTACACCTTC
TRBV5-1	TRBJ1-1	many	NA	CASSLAFGGAWSNTEAFF	TGCGCCAGCAGCTTGGCCTTCGGGGGGGCGTGGAGCAACACTGAAGCTTTCTTT
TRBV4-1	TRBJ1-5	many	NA	CASSQDLLEHDNQPQHF	TGCGCCAGCAGCCAAGATTTGCTAGAACATGACAATCAGCCCCAGCATTTT
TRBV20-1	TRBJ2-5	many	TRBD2	CSARLPTSPRQETQYF	TGCAGTGCTAGACTCCCGACTAGCCCCCGGCAAGAGACCCAGTACTTC